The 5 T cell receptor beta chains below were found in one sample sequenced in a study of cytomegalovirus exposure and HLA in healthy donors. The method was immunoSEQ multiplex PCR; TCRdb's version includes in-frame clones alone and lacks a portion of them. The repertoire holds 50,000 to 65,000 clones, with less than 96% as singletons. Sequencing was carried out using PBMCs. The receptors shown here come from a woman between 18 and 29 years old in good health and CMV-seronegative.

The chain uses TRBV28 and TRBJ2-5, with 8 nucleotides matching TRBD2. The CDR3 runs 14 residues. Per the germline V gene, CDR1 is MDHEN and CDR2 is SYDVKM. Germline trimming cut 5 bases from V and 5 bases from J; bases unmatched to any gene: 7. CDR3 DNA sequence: TGTGCCAGCAGTCCCCGGGGGGGTGAGGAGACCCAGTACTTC. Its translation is CASSPRGGEETQYF.

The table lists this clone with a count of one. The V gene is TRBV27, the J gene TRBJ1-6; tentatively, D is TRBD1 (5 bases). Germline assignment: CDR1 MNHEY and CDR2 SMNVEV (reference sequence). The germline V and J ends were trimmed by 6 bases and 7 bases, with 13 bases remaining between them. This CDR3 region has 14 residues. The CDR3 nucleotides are TGTGCCAGCAGCCTCGGGGGTACCAATTCACCCCTCCACTTT. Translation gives CASSLGGTNSPLHF.

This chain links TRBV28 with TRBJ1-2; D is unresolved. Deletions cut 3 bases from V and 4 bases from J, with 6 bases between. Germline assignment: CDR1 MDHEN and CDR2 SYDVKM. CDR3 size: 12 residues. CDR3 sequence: CASSFAGYGYTF. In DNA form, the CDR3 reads TGTGCCAGCAGTTTTGCAGGCTATGGCTACACCTTC.

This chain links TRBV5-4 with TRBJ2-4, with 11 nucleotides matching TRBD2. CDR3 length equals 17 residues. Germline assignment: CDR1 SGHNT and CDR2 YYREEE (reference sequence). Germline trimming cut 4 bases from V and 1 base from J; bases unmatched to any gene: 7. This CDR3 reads CASSPPTSGAAKNIQYF. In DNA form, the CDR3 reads TGTGCCAGCAGCCCCCCGACTAGCGGGGCTGCCAAAAACATTCAGTACTTC.

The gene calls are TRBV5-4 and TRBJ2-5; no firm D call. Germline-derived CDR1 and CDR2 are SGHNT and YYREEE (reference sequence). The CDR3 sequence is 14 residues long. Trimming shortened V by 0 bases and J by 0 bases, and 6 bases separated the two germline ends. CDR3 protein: CASSLVADQETQYF. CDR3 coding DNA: TGTGCCAGCAGCTTGGTGGCCGACCAAGAGACCCAGTACTTC.